This T cell receptor (beta chain) was retrieved from a study of Ad26.COV2.S vaccination and SARS-CoV-2 variants. Findings of the study overall: Using TCR breadth and depth analyses may have led to underestimated total T cell responses.

The method was immunoSEQ multiplex PCR; TCRdb's version includes in-frame clones alone and lacks a portion of them. This sample has about 480,000 clones, with around nine tenths found just once. Notes on this clone: Its antigen is undetermined.

As to treatment: 19 received Ad26.COV2.S at low or high dose, single or two shots; about 5 received placebo; per-sample allocation not given. Sampling occurred on day 63 after the first vaccine or placebo injection. The V end was cut by 0 bases, the J end by 1 base, with 9 bases between. CDR1 and CDR2 from the germline V gene are LGHNA and YSLEER. The CDR3 has 16 residues. This chain joins TRBV4-3 and TRBJ2-2; D not resolved. This specimen consisted of peripheral blood, obtained in a trial of Ad26.COV2.S vaccine versus placebo. The TCR comes from a person aged 18-60 years who received the Ad26.COV2.S COVID-19 vaccine or a placebo. The CDR3 sequence is CASSQERVMNTGELFF. CDR3 nucleotides: TGCGCCAGCAGCCAAGAAAGGGTCATGAACACCGGGGAGCTGTTTTTT.